One sample yielded the 12 T cell receptor beta chains listed below, sequenced in a study of cytomegalovirus exposure and HLA in healthy donors. The PCR had 60 Vbeta and 13 Jbeta primers. TCRdb's copy holds only in-frame clones and misses some; the assay was immunoSEQ multiplex PCR. Of over 85,000 clones in the sample, roughly four fifths were seen once. Sequencing was performed on PBMCs. These receptors were obtained from a female donor in good health and CMV-seropositive.

The V call is TRBV6-6, the J call TRBJ1-4, with D perhaps TRBD1 (5 bases). Germline V CDR1 and CDR2: MNHNY, SVGAGI (reference sequence). The CDR3 covers 14 residues. With 2 bases removed from V and 8 bases from J, the gap between germline ends came to 12 bases. Here the CDR3 reads CASSYSQGREKLFF. For the CDR3, the DNA is TGTGCCAGCAGTTACAGCCAGGGTCGGGAAAAACTGTTTTTT.

This chain uses TRBV19 with TRBJ1-2, with 9 bases fitting TRBD1. The J segment lost 3 bases and the V segment lost 3 bases, leaving 2 bases of the junction unmatched. Germline-derived CDR1 and CDR2 are LNHDA and SQIVND (reference sequence). CDR3 length: 14 amino acids. The CDR3 DNA reads TGTGCCAGTAGTATTGACAGGGGGGACTATGGCTACACCTTC. As protein: CASSIDRGDYGYTF.

The chain joins TRBV28 to TRBJ2-4, with D possibly matching TRBD1 (5 bases). CDR1 is MDHEN, CDR2 SYDVKM, per germline. Trimming pared 4 bases from V and 6 bases from J, leaving 13 bases between. This CDR3 has 14 residues. CDR3 sequence: CASSWTQAGNIQYF. CDR3 sequence (DNA): TGTGCCAGCAGTTGGACACAGGCAGGAAACATTCAGTACTTC.

The chain has TRBV7-9 and TRBJ2-1, with 12 bases identical to TRBD2. The CDR3 totals 15 residues. The V gene's germline CDR1 is SEHNR and CDR2 FQNEAQ (reference sequence). J gave up 8 bases and V 5 bases, and 7 bases lay outside the gene matches. In DNA form, the CDR3 reads TGTGCCAGCAGCCCCCTAGCGGGAGGGCCTCATGAGCAGTTCTTC. This codes for CASSPLAGGPHEQFF.

A single count supports this clone. The rearrangement links TRBV19 to TRBJ2-7; TRBD1 is a possible D gene (7 bases). The CDR3 loop spans 14 amino acids. Trimming pared 9 bases from V and 2 bases from J, leaving 17 bases between. Germline CDR1 and CDR2: LNHDA and SQIVND (reference sequence). The CDR3 sequence is CASGTAGATYEQYF. The CDR3 DNA reads as TGTGCCAGCGGGACAGCGGGTGCTACCTACGAGCAGTACTTC.

This clone turned up a few times. The V call is TRBV4-1, the J call TRBJ1-5, with 7 bases aligning to TRBD1. The CDR3 covers 14 residues. The junction had 10 bases not matched to a gene; V was cut back by 4 bases and J by 10 bases. CDR1 and CDR2 from the germline V gene are MGHRA and YSYEKL. CDR3 DNA: TGCGCCAGCAGCCCGGGGCAGGGGGTCGAACCCCAGCATTTT. Its protein product is CASSPGQGVEPQHF.

J is TRBJ2-5 and V is TRBV18, with TRBD2 as a possible D gene (6 bases). Germline lookup yields CDR1 KGHSH and CDR2 LQKENI. The V and J ends lost 2 bases and 4 bases respectively, with 14 bases between them. This CDR3 region has 15 residues. DNA for the CDR3: TGTGCCAGCTCACCAGGACCTACGGGGGTAGAGACCCAGTACTTC. Residues: CASSPGPTGVETQYF.

The chain links TRBV13 to TRBJ2-7; D is possibly TRBD2 (5 bases). The CDR3 loop spans 13 amino acids. Germline CDR1 is PRHDT and CDR2 is FYEKMQ (reference sequence). The V end lost 8 bases, the J end lost 2 bases, and 13 bases lay between the germline ends. CDR3 in amino acids: CASVKAGTYEQYF. CDR3 DNA sequence: TGTGCCAGCGTTAAGGCGGGTACCTACGAGCAGTACTTC.

The chain is built from TRBV7-6 and TRBJ2-2; TRBD1 matches at 7 bases. The CDR3 length is 18 residues. V was clipped by 5 bases and J by 4 bases; unmatched bases: 16. The germline V gene has CDR1 SGHVS and CDR2 FNYEAQ. Written as DNA, the CDR3 is TGTGCCAGCAGCCCATTGGGAGCCGGGACAGCAGTCACCGGGGAGCTGTTTTTT. It yields the protein CASSPLGAGTAVTGELFF.

The V call is TRBV6-5, the J call TRBJ2-5; 7 nucleotides agree with TRBD1. CDR1 and CDR2 (germline): MNHEY, SVGAGI. The V segment lost 5 bases and the J segment 4 bases; nucleotides outside the gene matches: 7. The CDR3 runs to 14 residues. This CDR3 reads CASSPGGWRETQYF. Here the CDR3 DNA reads TGTGCCAGCAGTCCAGGGGGATGGAGAGAGACCCAGTACTTC.

The chain has TRBV9 and TRBJ2-5, with 11 bases fitting TRBD2. The CDR3 runs to 15 residues. Trimming cost V 4 bases and J 2 bases; bases outside gene matches: 4. Germline V lookup: CDR1 SGDLS, CDR2 YYNGEE. Written as DNA, the CDR3 is TGTGCCAGCAGCTCTCGACTAGCGGGACAAGAGACCCAGTACTTC. This encodes CASSSRLAGQETQYF.

This chain uses TRBV7-3 with TRBJ2-3; D is undetermined. Germline CDR1 reads SGHTA; CDR2 reads FQGTGA. The CDR3 runs 12 residues. The CDR3, as DNA: TGTGCTCGAGAGCCTCTCACAGATACGCAGTATTTT. It encodes CAREPLTDTQYF.